Sequencing of this T cell receptor beta chain was carried out in a study of cytomegalovirus exposure and HLA in healthy donors. Study-wide results and caveats: According to the study, 160 or so TCR beta chains were cytomegalovirus-associated.

As regards this clone: Its target is unknown.

Primers included in the PCR were 60 Vbeta and 13 Jbeta primers. Assay: immunoSEQ multiplex PCR; the TCRdb copy retains only in-frame clones and omits some. The table lists roughly 62,000 clones. The sequence came from a woman between 18 and 29 years old in good health and CMV-seronegative. The sequencing sample was made of PBMCs.

CDR3 protein: CASSEGQGLDGYTF. The DNA of the CDR3 is TGTGCCAGCAGTGAAGGACAGGGATTGGATGGCTACACCTTC. The chain joins TRBV6-1 to TRBJ1-2; TRBD1 agrees at 7 bases. V lost 1 base, J lost 6 bases, and 5 bases stayed unmatched. The CDR3 extends over 14 amino acids. CDR1 is MNHNS, CDR2 SASEGT, per germline.